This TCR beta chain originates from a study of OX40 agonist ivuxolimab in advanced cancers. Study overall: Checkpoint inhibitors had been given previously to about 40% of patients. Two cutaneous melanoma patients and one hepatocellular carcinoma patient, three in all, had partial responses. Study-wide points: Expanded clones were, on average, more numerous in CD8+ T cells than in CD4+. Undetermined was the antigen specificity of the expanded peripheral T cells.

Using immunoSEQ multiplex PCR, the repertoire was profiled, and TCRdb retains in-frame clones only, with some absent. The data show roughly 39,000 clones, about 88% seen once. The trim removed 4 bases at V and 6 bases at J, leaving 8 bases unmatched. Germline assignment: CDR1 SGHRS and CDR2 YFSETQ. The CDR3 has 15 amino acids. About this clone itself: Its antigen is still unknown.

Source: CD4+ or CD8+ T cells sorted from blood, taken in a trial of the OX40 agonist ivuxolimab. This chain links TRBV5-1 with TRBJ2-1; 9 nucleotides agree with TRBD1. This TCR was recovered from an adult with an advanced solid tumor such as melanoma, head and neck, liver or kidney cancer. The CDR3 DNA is TGCGCCAGCAGCCCGGGACAGGGTTTAGCCAATGAGCAGTTCTTC. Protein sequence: CASSPGQGLANEQFF.